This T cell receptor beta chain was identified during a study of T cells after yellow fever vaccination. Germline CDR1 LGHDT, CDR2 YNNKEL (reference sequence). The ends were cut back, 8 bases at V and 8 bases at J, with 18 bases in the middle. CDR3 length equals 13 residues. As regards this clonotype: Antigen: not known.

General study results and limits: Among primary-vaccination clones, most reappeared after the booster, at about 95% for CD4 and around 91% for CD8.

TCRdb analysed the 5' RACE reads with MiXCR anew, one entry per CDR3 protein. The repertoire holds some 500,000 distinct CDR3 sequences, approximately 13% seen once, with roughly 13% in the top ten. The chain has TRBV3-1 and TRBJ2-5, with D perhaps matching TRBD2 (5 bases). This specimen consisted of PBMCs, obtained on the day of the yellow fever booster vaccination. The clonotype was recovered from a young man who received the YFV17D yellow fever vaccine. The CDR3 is CASSGITWGTQYF. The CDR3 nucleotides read TGTGCCAGCTCCGGGATTACCTGGGGAACCCAGTACTTC.